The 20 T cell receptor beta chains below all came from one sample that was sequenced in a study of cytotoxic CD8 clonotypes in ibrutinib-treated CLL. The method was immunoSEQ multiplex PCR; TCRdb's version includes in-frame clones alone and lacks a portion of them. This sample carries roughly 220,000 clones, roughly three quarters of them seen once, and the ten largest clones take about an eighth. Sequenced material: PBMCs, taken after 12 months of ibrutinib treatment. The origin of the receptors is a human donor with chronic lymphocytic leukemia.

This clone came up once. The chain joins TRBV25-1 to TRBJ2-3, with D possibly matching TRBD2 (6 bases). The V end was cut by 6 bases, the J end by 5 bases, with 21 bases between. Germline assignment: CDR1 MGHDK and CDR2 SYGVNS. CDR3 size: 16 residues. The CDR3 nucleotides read TGTGCCAGCAGCGATGAAGGAGCAGTGGGGGGAGATACGCAGTATTTT. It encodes CASSDEGAVGGDTQYF.

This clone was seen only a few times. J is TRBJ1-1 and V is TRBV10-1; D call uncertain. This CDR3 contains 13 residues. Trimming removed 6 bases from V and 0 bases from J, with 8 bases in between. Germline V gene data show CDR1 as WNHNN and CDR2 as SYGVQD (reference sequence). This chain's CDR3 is CASSTELNTEAFF. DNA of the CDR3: TGCGCCAGCAGCACAGAGCTGAACACTGAAGCTTTCTTT.

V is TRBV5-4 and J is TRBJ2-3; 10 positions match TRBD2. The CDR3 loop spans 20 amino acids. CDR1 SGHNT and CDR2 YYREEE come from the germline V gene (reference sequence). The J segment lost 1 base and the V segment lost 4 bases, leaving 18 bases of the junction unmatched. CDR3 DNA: TGTGCCAGCAGCCCATCGGAGGCTAGCGGGAGTGGTTTGGGCACAGATACGCAGTATTTT. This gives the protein CASSPSEASGSGLGTDTQYF.

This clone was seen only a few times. The CDR3 DNA reads as TGCGCCAGCAGCCAAGCGACCACCGGGGAGCTGTTTTTT. Protein product: CASSQATTGELFF. The J gene is TRBJ2-2, the V gene TRBV4-1, with no clear D. Per germline, CDR1 MGHRA and CDR2 YSYEKL. The CDR3 runs to 13 residues. V gave up 1 base and J gave up 4 bases, with 4 bases separating them.

CDR3 DNA: TGTGCCTGGACCGGCGGAGGGAGATCGGGCTACACCTTC. This encodes CAWTGGGRSGYTF. The rearrangement links TRBV30 to TRBJ1-2, with D uncertain. The germline V gene encodes CDR1 GTSNPN and CDR2 SVGIG (reference sequence). Between the trimmed V and J ends, which lost 4 bases and 8 bases, there was a span of 17 bases. The CDR3 is made up of 13 amino acids. The whole variable domain, remainder taken from reference TRBV30 and TRBJ1-2, is SQTIHQWPATLVQPVGSPLSLECTVEGTSNPNLYWYRQAAGRGLQLLFYSVGIGQISSEVPQNLSASRPQDRQFILSSKKLLLSDSGFYLCAWTGGGRSGYTFGSGTRLTVV.

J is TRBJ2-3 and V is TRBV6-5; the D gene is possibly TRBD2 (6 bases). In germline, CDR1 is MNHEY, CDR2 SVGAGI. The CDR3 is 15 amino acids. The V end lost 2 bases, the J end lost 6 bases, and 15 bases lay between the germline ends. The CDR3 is CASSYAGTTADTQYF. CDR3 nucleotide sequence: TGTGCCAGCAGTTACGCGGGAACTACCGCGGATACGCAGTATTTT.

The DNA for the CDR3 is TGTGCCTGGATCACCCCAGGACAGGGGGTCGGCACAGATACGCAGTATTTT. Amino acid sequence: CAWITPGQGVGTDTQYF. The J gene is TRBJ2-3, the V gene TRBV30; 10 nucleotides line up with TRBD1. Germline loops: CDR1 GTSNPN, CDR2 SVGIG (reference sequence). The V gene end was trimmed by 4 bases and the J gene end by 1 base; junction bases not matched to a gene: 11. The CDR3 is 17 residues long.

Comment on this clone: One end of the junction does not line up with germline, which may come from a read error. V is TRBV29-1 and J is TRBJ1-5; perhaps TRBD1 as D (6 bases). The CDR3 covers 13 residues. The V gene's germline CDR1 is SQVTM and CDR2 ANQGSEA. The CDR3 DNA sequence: TGCAGTGTTGGATTGGGGGGCAGTCAGCCCCAGCATTTT. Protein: CSVGLGGSQPQHF.

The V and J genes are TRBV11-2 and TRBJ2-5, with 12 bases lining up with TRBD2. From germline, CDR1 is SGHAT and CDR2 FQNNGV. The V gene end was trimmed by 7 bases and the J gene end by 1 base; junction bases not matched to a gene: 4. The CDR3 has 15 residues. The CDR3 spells CASILTSGSQETQYF. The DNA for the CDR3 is TGTGCCAGCATCCTGACTAGCGGGAGCCAAGAGACCCAGTACTTC.

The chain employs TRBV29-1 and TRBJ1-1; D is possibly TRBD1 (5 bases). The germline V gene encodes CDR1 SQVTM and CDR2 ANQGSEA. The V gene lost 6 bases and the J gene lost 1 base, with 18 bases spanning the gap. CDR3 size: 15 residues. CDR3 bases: TGCAGCGTCCTGAACCGGGGCGCTGGGAACACTGAAGCTTTCTTT. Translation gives CSVLNRGAGNTEAFF.

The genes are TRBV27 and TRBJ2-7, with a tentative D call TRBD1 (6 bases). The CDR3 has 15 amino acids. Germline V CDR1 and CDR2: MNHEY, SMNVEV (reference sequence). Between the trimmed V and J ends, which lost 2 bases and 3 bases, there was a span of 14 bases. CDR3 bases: TGTGCCAGCAGTTTAAGCAGGGGATCCTACTACGAGCAGTACTTC. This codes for CASSLSRGSYYEQYF.

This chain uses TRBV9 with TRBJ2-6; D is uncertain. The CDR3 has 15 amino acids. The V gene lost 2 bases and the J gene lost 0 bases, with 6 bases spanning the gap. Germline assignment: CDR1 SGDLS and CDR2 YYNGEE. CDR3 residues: CASSVGRSGANVLTF. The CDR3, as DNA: TGTGCCAGCAGCGTTGGGCGCTCTGGGGCCAACGTCCTGACTTTC.

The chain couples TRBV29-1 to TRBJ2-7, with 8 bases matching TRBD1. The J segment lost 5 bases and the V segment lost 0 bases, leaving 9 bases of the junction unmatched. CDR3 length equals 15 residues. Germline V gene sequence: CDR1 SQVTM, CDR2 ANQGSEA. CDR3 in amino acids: CSVEDFGQGINEQYF. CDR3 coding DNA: TGCAGCGTTGAAGATTTCGGACAGGGAATTAACGAGCAGTACTTC.

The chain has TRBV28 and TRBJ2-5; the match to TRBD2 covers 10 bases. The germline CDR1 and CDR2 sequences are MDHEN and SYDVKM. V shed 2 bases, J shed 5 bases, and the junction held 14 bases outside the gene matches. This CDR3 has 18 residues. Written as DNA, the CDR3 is TGTGCCAGCAGTTTACAGGTCGGTAGCGGGAGGCCCAGTGAGACCCAGTACTTC. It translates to CASSLQVGSGRPSETQYF.

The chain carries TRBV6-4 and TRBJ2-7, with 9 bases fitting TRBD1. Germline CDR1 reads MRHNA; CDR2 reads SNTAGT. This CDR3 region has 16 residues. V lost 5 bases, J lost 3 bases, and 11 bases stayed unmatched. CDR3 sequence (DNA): TGTGCCAGCAGTTACCGGGGGGACAGGGAGGGCTACGAGCAGTACTTC. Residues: CASSYRGDREGYEQYF.

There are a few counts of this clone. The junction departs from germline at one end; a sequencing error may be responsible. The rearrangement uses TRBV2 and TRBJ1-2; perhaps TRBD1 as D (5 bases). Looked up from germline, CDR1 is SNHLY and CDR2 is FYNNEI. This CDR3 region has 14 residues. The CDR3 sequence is CASSTLTPAGPSLF. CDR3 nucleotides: TGTGCCAGCAGTACACTCACGCCGGCGGGGCCAAGCCTCTTC.

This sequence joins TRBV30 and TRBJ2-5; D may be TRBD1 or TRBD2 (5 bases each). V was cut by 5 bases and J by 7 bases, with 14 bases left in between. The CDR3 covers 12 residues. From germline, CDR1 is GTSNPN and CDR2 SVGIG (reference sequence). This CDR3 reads CAWGPDGGTQYF. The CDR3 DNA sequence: TGTGCCTGGGGCCCCGATGGGGGGACCCAGTACTTC.

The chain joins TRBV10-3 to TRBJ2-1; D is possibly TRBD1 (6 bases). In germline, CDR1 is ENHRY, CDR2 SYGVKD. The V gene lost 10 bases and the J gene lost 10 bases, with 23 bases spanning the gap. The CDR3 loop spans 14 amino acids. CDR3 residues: CASLQGDPAREQFF. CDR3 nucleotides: TGTGCCAGTTTACAGGGCGATCCTGCTAGGGAGCAGTTCTTC.

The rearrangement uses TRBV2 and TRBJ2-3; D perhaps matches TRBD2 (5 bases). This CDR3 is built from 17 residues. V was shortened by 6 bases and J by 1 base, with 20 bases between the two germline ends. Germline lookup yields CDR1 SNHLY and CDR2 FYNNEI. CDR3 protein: CASSPSGGPHRTDTQYF. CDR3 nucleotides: TGTGCCAGCAGCCCGTCTGGCGGGCCTCATCGCACAGATACGCAGTATTTT.

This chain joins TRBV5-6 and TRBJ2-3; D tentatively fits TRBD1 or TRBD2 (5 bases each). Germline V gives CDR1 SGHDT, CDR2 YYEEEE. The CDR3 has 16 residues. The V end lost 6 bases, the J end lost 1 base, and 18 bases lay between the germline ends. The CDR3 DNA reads TGTGCCAGCACTGGACCGGGACCCCTTCGCACAGATACGCAGTATTTT. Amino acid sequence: CASTGPGPLRTDTQYF.